This T cell receptor (beta chain) was identified in a study of T-cell reconstitution after alpha-beta-depleted transplantation in children (dated by TCRdb to between 2015 and 2016). Background for the entire study: Using TCR repertoire profiling, the study followed T-cell immune reconstitution in a quantitative way in children after TCRalphabeta/CD19-depleted allogeneic hematopoietic cell transplantation.

Libraries were made using PCR. The instrument given in TCRdb is Illumina HiSeq 2500. Molecular barcoding was employed in the preparation of TCR libraries, with unique molecular identifiers being used to normalize TCRbeta repertoire quantification. The public reads were quality trimmed at Q25 with fastp and then assembled into clones with MiXCR by TCRdb, keeping productive beta chains. When rows share a CDR3 protein, they turn into one entry using the most common DNA and genes. This sample has about 500,000 distinct CDR3 sequences in its table, and 30% to 35% of those were observed once. The ten largest clones take up 2% to 2.5% of the sample. The CDR3 holds 14 amino acids from the cysteine to the phenylalanine. Only the CDR3 part of the read is kept: 42 bases, read in frame from the first base. At the junction V is shortened by 3 bases and J by 2 bases, with 9 bases in between. The germline V gene provides CDR1 MDHEN and CDR2 SYDVKM.

Note on this clonotype: It lacks a known antigen. No base-level quality is on record; no much larger clone is a single base apart.

This TCR came from a human donor who donated a stem cell graft to a child with aplastic anemia. The rearranged segments are TRBV28 and TRBJ2-3; a weak D assignment points to TRBD1 (5 bases agree). This material consisted of PBMCs from the stem cell graft donor, taken from the stem cell graft. At the DNA level, the sequence is TGTGCCAGCAGTTTGACAGCGCCCACAGATACGCAGTATTTT. This translates into CASSLTAPTDTQYF.